This T cell receptor (beta chain) was recorded in a study of shared clonotypes between healthy human individuals. Findings of the study overall: Generally, naive subsets (rather than memory subsets) showed larger estimated richness.

The DNA input per sorted-subset replicate PCR was about 190 ng, corresponding to some 30,000 T cell genomes. Using immunoSEQ multiplex PCR, the repertoire was profiled, and TCRdb retains in-frame clones only, with some absent. The sample has hundreds of thousands of clones, approximately 96% seen once. Trimming removed 1 base at V and 1 base at J, with 11 bases between. There are 16 residues in the CDR3. Germline V gives CDR1 SGHAT, CDR2 FQNNGV. Naive CD8 cells lacked CD45RO, underwent positive selection for CCR7 and left out terminally differentiated effector memory CD45RA+ cells. On this clone itself: The antigen remains unidentified.

V usage is TRBV11-2 and J usage is TRBJ1-3; TRBD1 is a possible D gene (5 bases). The receptor was isolated from a woman between 25 and 40 years old in good health. The material sequenced was naive CD8+ T cells sorted from blood. This CDR3 is CASSLVGASSGNTIYF. The CDR3 region has the DNA TGTGCCAGCAGCTTAGTTGGGGCTAGTTCTGGAAACACCATATATTTT. Full variable domain (outside the CDR3, taken from reference TRBV11-2 and TRBJ1-3): EAGVAQSPRYKIIEKRQSVAFWCNPISGHATLYWYQQILGQGPKLLIQFQNNGVVDDSQLPKDRFSAERLKGVDSTLKIQPAKLEDSAVYLCASSLVGASSGNTIYFGEGSWLTVV.